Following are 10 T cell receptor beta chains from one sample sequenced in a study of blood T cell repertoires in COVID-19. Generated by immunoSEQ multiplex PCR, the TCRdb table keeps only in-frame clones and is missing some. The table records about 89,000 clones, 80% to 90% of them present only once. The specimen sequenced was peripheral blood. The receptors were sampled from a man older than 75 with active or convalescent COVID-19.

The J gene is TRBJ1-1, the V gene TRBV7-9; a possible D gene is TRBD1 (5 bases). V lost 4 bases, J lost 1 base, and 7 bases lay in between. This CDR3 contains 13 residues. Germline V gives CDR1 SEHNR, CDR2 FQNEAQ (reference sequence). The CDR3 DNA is TGTGCCAGCAGCTGGCAGGGGAACACTGAAGCTTTCTTT. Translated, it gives CASSWQGNTEAFF.

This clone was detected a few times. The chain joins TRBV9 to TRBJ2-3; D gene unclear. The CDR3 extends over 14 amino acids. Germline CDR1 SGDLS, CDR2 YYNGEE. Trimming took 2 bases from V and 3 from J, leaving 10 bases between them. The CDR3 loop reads CASSVLLETDTQYF. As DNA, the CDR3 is TGTGCCAGCAGCGTTCTTCTAGAAACAGATACGCAGTATTTT.

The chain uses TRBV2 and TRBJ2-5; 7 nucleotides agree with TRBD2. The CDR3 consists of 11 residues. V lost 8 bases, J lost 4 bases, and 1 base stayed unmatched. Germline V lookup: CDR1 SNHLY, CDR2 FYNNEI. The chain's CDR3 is CASGGGETQYF. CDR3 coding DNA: TGTGCCAGCGGGGGGGGAGAGACCCAGTACTTC.

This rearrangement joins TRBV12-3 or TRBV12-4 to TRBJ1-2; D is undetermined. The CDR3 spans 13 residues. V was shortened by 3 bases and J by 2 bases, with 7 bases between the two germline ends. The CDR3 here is CASSLRPNYGYTF. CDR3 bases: TGTGCCAGCAGTTTGAGGCCGAACTATGGCTACACCTTC.

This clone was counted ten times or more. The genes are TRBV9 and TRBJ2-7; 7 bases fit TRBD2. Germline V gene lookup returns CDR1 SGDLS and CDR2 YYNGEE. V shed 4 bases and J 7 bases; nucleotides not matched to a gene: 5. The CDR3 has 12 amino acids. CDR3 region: CASSNPGGEQYF. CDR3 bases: TGTGCCAGCAGCAACCCCGGGGGGGAGCAGTACTTC.

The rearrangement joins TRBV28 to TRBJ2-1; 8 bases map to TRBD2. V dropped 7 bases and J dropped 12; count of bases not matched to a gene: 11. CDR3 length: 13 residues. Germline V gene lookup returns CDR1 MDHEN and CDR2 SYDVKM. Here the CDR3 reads CASNLAGGTGQFF. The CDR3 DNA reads TGTGCCAGCAATCTAGCGGGCGGGACCGGGCAGTTCTTC. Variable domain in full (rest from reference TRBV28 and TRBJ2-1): DVKVTQSSRYLVKRTGEKVFLECVQDMDHENMFWYRQDPGLGLRLIYFSYDVKMKEKGDIPEGYSVSREKKERFSLILESASTNQTSMYLCASNLAGGTGQFFGPGTRLTVL.

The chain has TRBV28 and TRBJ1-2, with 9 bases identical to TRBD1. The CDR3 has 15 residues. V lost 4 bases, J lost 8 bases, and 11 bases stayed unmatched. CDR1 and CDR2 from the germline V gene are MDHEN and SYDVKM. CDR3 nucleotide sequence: TGTGCCAGCAGTTCAGAATTGACAGGGGGGACCGGCTACACCTTC. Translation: CASSSELTGGTGYTF.

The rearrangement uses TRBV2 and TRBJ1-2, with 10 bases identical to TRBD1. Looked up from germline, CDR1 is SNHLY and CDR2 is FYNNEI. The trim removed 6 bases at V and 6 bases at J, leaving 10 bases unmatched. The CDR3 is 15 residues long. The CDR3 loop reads CASSNDRGQFHGYTF. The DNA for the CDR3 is TGTGCCAGCAGCAACGACAGGGGGCAATTCCATGGCTACACCTTC.

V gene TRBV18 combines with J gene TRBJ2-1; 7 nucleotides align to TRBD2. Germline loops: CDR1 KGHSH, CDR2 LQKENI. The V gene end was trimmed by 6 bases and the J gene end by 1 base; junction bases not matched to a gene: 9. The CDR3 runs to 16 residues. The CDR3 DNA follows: TGTGCCAGCTCCCGAACCGGGACTACTTCCTACAATGAGCAGTTCTTC. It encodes CASSRTGTTSYNEQFF.

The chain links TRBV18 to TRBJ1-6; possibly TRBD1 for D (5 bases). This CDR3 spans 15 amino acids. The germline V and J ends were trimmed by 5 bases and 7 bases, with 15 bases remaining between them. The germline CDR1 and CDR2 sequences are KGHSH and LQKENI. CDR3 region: CASSSMTAFNSPLHF. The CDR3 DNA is TGTGCCAGCTCATCGATGACAGCTTTCAATTCACCCCTCCACTTT. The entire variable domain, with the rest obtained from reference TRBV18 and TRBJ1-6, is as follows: NAGVMQNPRHLVRRRGQEARLRCSPMKGHSHVYWYRQLPEEGLKFMVYLQKENIIDESGMPKERFSAEFPKEGPSILRIQQVVRGDSAAYFCASSSMTAFNSPLHFGNGTRLTVT.